This T cell receptor beta chain was identified during a study of technical replicates of blood from a few donors. Germline values: CDR1 SGHRS, CDR2 YFSETQ. The ends were cut back, 4 bases at V and 4 bases at J, with 14 bases in the middle. This CDR3 spans 14 amino acids. Profiling relied on immunoSEQ multiplex PCR, and the TCRdb table lists in-frame clones only, not all of them. The sample gives under 70,000 clones, roughly 90% of which show up once; 4.5% to 5% is in the top ten. Sequencing was carried out using PBMCs. This chain joins TRBV5-1 and TRBJ1-1; D is undetermined. This sequence was found in a human donor in good health. Some clones in this sample may be carry-over from other donors' samples. The chain's CDR3 is CASSQPFGVTEAFF. The CDR3 bases are TGCGCCAGCAGCCAACCGTTCGGGGTCACTGAAGCTTTCTTT.